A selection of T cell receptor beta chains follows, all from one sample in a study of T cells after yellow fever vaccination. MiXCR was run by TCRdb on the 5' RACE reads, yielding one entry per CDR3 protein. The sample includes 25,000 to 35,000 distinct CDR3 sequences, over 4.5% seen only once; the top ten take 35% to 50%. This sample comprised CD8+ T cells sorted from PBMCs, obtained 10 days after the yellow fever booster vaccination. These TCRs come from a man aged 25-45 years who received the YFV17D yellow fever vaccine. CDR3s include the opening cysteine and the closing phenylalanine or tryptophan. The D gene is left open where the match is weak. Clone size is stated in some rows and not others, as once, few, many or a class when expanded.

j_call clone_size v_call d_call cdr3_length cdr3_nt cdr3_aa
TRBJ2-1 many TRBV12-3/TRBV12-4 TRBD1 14 TGTGCCAGCACCTCGGGACAGAATTACAATGAGCAGTTCTTC CASTSGQNYNEQFF
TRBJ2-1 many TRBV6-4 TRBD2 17 TGTGCCAGCAGTGAAAAGCCGACGGGACTAGCTTTCCATGAGCAGTTCTTC CASSEKPTGLAFHEQFF
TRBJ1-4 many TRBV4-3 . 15 TGCGCCAGCAGCCCCGGAGTCAGCCCTAATGAAAAACTGTTTTTT CASSPGVSPNEKLFF
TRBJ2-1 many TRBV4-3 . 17 TGCGCCAGCAGCCAAGATGGCGCGGGGACTCCAAACAATGAGCAGTTCTTC CASSQDGAGTPNNEQFF
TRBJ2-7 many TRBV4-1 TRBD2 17 TGCGCCAGCAGCTACCAGCTGCCGGGGGTAGCGGGCTACGAGCAGTACTTC CASSYQLPGVAGYEQYF
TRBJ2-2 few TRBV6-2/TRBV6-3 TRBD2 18 TGTGCCAGCAGTTCCTGGGGGGGTGAAGGAGCGAACACCGGGGAGCTGTTTTTT CASSSWGGEGANTGELFF
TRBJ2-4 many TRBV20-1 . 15 TGCAGTGCCTTCGAACTAGGGCTAGCCAAAAACATTCAGTACTTC CSAFELGLAKNIQYF
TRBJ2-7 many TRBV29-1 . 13 TGCAGCGTTGCTGTGAGTTCCGGTTACGAGCAGTACTTC CSVAVSSGYEQYF
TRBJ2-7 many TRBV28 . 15 TGTGCCAGCAGTTTATCCGGCGGGACGATGGAAGAGCAGTACTTC CASSLSGGTMEEQYF
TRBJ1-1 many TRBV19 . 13 TGTGCCAGTAGTTGGGCGGGGAACACTGAAGCTTTCTTT CASSWAGNTEAFF
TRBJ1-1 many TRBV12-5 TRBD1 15 TGTGCTAGTGGTTTTCAGACAGGGAGGAACACTGAAGCTTTCTTT CASGFQTGRNTEAFF
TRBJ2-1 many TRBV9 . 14 TGTGCCAGCAGCGCGGGGTCGATGGAAAATGAGCAGTTCTTC CASSAGSMENEQFF
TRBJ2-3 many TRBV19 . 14 TGTGCCAGTGAGGTTGTGGGAGGTATGGATACGCAGTATTTT CASEVVGGMDTQYF
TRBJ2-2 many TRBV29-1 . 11 TGCAGCGTTGTGGAGGCCGGGGAGCTGTTTTTT CSVVEAGELFF
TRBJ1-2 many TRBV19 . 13 TGTGCCAGTAGGGATACCCAGGGCTTTGGCTACACCTTC CASRDTQGFGYTF
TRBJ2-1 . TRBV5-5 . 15 TGTGCCAGCAGCTTGGACGGGATATGGTACAATGAGCAGTTCTTC CASSLDGIWYNEQFF
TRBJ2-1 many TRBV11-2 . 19 TGTGCCAGCAGCCCGGAGGGGGGGACGCGCCCCGATCCTAGGCGGGGGCAGTTCTTC CASSPEGGTRPDPRRGQFF
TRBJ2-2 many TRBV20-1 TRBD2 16 TGCAGTGCGAGACGCGATCCGGGACTAGTTGCCGGGGAGCTGTTTTTT CSARRDPGLVAGELFF
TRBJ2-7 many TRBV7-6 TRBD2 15 TGTGCCAGCAGCATTTCTAGCGGGCCCTCCTACGAGCAGTACTTC CASSISSGPSYEQYF
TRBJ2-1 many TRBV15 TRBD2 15 TGTGCCACCAGCAGAGATCTGGGGACTAGCCGTGAGCAGTTCTTC CATSRDLGTSREQFF